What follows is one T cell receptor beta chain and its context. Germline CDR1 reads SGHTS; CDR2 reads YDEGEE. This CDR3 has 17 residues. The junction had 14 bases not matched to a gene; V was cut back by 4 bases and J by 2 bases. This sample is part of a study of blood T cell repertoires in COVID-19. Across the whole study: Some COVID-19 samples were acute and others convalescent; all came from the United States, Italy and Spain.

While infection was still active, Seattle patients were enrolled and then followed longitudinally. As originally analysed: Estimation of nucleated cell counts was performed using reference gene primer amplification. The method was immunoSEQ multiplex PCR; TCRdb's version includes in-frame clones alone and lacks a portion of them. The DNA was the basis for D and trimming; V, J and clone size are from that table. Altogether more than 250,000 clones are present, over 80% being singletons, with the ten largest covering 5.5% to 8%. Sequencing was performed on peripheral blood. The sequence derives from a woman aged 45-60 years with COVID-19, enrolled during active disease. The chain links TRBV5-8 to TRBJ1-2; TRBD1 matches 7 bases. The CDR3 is CASSARDRTSGNYGYTF. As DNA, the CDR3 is TGTGCCAGCAGCGCCCGGGACAGAACTTCAGGGAACTATGGCTACACCTTC.